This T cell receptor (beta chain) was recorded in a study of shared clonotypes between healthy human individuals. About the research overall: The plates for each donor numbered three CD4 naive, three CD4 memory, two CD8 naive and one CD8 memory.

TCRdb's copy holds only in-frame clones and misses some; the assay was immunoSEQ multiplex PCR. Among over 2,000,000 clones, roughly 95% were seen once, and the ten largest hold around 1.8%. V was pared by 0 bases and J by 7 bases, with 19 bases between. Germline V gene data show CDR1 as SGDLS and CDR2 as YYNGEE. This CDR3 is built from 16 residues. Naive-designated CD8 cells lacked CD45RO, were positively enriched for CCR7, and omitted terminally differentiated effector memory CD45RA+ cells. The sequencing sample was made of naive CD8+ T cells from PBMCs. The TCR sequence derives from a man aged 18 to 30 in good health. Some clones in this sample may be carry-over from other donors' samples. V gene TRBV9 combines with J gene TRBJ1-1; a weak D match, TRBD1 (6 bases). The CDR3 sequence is CASSVERGGGDDEAFF. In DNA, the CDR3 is TGTGCCAGCAGCGTAGAGAGGGGGGGTGGAGACGATGAAGCTTTCTTT.